A selection of T cell receptor beta chains follows, all from one sample in a study of breast tumors, draining lymph nodes, adjacent tissues. MiXCR, run by TCRdb on the multiplex PCR reads, gives a single entry per CDR3 protein. This sample has approximately 52,000 distinct CDR3 sequences, with under 45% found just once. The sequenced sample was breast tumor tissue. All receptors come from a female donor with breast cancer. Some clones in this sample may be carry-over from other donors' samples. Both conserved end residues are part of each CDR3. Each record gives: J gene, clone size, V gene, D gene, CDR3 protein, CDR3 DNA. D genes are given only for firm matches. Not all rows give a size; the values are once, few, many and, for expanded clones, a class.

TRBJ2-3,many,TRBV28,NA,CASSLRGGGTDTQYF,TGTGCCAGCAGTTTACGGGGAGGTGGCACAGATACGCAGTATTTT
TRBJ1-2,many,TRBV30,TRBD1,CAWIWRQGSSYGYTF,TGTGCCTGGATTTGGCGACAGGGGAGTTCCTATGGCTACACCTTC
TRBJ2-3,medium-sized,TRBV20-1,NA,CSAKGSTDTQYF,TGCAGTGCTAAAGGGAGCACAGATACGCAGTATTTT
TRBJ1-6,NA,TRBV12-3/TRBV12-4,TRBD1,CASSPGQGSSPLHF,TGTGCCAGCAGTCCGGGACAGGGAAGTTCACCCCTCCACTTT
TRBJ1-2,many,TRBV10-3,NA,CAISESSGEVWGSAGYGYTF,TGTGCCATCAGTGAGTCATCCGGGGAGGTCTGGGGCTCCGCGGGGTATGGCTACACCTTC
TRBJ2-7,once,TRBV6-5,NA,CASSREGSSYKQYF,TGTGCCAGCAGTCGAGAGGGTTCCTCCTACAAGCAGTATTTC
TRBJ2-7,many,TRBV5-4,NA,CASSFPGQGSYEQYF,TGTGCCAGCAGCTTCCCCGGACAAGGGAGCTACGAGCAGTACTTC
TRBJ2-7,many,TRBV7-2,NA,CASSSKGGEAGDPYEQYF,TGTGCCAGCAGCTCGAAGGGGGGAGAGGCGGGAGATCCCTACGAGCAGTACTTC
TRBJ1-2,NA,TRBV20-1,NA,CSAREGDYGSTF,TGCAGTGCTAGGGAGGGCGACTATGGCTCCACCTTC
TRBJ2-3,many,TRBV9,NA,CASSGRGISQGPTDTQYF,TGTGCCAGCAGCGGCCGCGGGATTTCCCAGGGGCCCACAGATACGCAGTATTTT
TRBJ1-2,NA,TRBV19,NA,CASSIDRSLFYGYTF,TGTGCCAGTAGTATCGACCGTTCACTCTTCTATGGCTACACCTTC
TRBJ2-5,many,TRBV11-1,NA,CASSFPVVGKDQETQYF,TGTGCCAGCAGCTTTCCCGTTGTCGGGAAGGACCAAGAGACCCAGTACTTC
TRBJ2-3,once,TRBV9,TRBD2,CASSDGTSGSSTDTQYF,TGCGCCAGCAGTGACGGGACTAGCGGGAGTAGTACAGATACGCAGTATTTT
TRBJ1-1,NA,TRBV12-3/TRBV12-4,NA,CASSLALTGYDTEAFF,TGTGCCAGCAGTTTAGCCCTAACAGGGTATGACACTGAAGCTTTCTTT
TRBJ2-7,NA,TRBV2,TRBD2,CASRVLSGSEQYF,TGTGCCAGCAGAGTTCTTAGCGGGAGCGAGCAGTACTTC
TRBJ1-2,NA,TRBV19,NA,CASSEAGRGSYGYTF,TGTGCCAGTAGTGAAGCGGGACGGGGGAGCTATGGCTACACCTTC
TRBJ2-1,few,TRBV14,TRBD2,CASSQGLAGDEQFF,TGTGCCAGCAGCCAGGGACTAGCGGGAGATGAGCAGTTCTTC
TRBJ1-2,NA,TRBV10-1,NA,CASSGKEFPYNGYTF,TGCGCCAGCAGTGGAAAGGAGTTCCCGTACAATGGCTACACCTTC
TRBJ1-2,many,TRBV7-2,NA,CASSSAKVPDEF,TGTGCCAGCAGCTCAGCCAAGGTACCAGACGAGTTC
TRBJ2-7,NA,TRBV12-3/TRBV12-4,NA,CAGTGAFDEQYF,TGTGCCGGCACGGGGGCGTTCGACGAGCAGTACTTC
TRBJ1-2,NA,TRBV9,NA,CASSVMQGIGNTF,TGTGCCAGCAGCGTAATGCAGGGGATCGGAAACACCTTC
TRBJ1-2,NA,TRBV29-1,TRBD1,CSVVWRDRALLAHGNYGYTF,TGCAGCGTTGTCTGGCGGGACAGGGCCCTACTCGCACATGGTAACTATGGCTACACCTTC
TRBJ1-2,many,TRBV11-1,TRBD1,CASSWMGTGNYGYTF,TGTGCCAGCAGCTGGATGGGGACAGGGAACTATGGCTACACCTTC
TRBJ2-1,many,TRBV18,NA,CASSPMGIEEQFF,TGTGCCAGCTCACCAATGGGCATTGAAGAGCAGTTCTTC
TRBJ2-5,NA,TRBV11-3,NA,CASSSRDSGTETQHF,TGTGCCAGCAGTTCCCGGGACTCTGGGACGGAGACCCAGCACTTC
TRBJ1-2,many,TRBV20-1,TRBD1,CSARDTGQTYGYTF,TGCAGTGCTAGAGATACGGGACAGACTTATGGCTACACCTTC
TRBJ1-4,NA,TRBV7-3,TRBD1,CASSYDREGEKLFF,TGTGCCAGCAGCTACGACAGGGAAGGTGAAAAACTGTTTTTT
TRBJ1-2,medium-sized,TRBV2,NA,CASSSLGGGYGYTF,TGTGCCAGCAGCTCTCTTGGGGGCGGCTATGGCTACACCTTC
TRBJ1-5,NA,TRBV24-1,NA,CATSRTIGGNQPQHF,TGTGCCACCAGTAGGACTATTGGGGGCAATCAGCCCCAGCATTTT
TRBJ1-5,NA,TRBV6-2/TRBV6-3,NA,CASSSGTGYEHF,TGTGCCAGCAGTAGCGGGACGGGCTACGAGCATTTT
TRBJ2-3,NA,TRBV10-3,NA,CATRFTSGTDTQYF,TGTGCCACCAGATTTACTTCTGGCACAGATACGCAGTATTTT
TRBJ1-2,many,TRBV7-2,NA,CASSPGYYGYTF,TGTGCCAGCAGCCCAGGGTACTATGGCTACACCTTC
TRBJ1-6,NA,TRBV6-6,NA,CASQPLHF,TGTGCCAGCCAACCCCTCCACTTT
TRBJ1-5,many,TRBV2,NA,CASSGDYSNQPQHF,TGTGCCAGCAGTGGGGACTATAGCAATCAGCCCCAGCATTTT
TRBJ2-7,many,TRBV6-1,NA,CASRVDSTYEQYF,TGTGCCAGCAGGGTGGACAGTACCTACGAGCAGTACTTC
TRBJ2-3,NA,TRBV2,TRBD2,CASSVKLAGLLRDTQYF,TGTGCCAGCAGTGTAAAACTAGCGGGACTTCTTCGAGATACGCAGTATTTT
TRBJ1-3,many,TRBV7-2,NA,CASSSDWRTGNTIYF,TGTGCCAGCAGCTCCGATTGGCGAACTGGAAACACCATATATTTT
TRBJ1-4,many,TRBV7-6,TRBD1,CASSPGQGPTNEKLFF,TGTGCCAGCAGCCCAGGACAGGGCCCAACTAATGAAAAACTGTTTTTT
TRBJ2-7,NA,TRBV6-6,TRBD2,CASSYGTSESYEQCF,TGTGCCAGCAGTTACGGGACTAGCGAATCCTACGAGCAGTGTTTC
TRBJ2-5,many,TRBV4-2,NA,CASSLRDIETQYF,TGTGCCAGCAGCCTCCGGGACATAGAGACCCAGTACTTC
TRBJ2-7,many,TRBV29-1,NA,CSIQQGTTPYEQYF,TGCAGCATCCAGCAGGGGACGACCCCATACGAGCAGTACTTC